This T cell receptor beta chain appears in the sequencing data of a study of T cell repertoires in cytomegalovirus infection. Broader study findings: The response measured ex vivo was dominated by TCR beta clonotypes (HLA-C-restricted and CMV-specific). Of the TCR beta families, the public ones yielded a cumulative frequency that identified carriers of CMV plus the relevant HLA.

To note about this clonotype: Its antigen is currently unknown.

V was pared by 1 base and J by 5 bases, with 18 bases of the junction left unmatched. Germline-derived CDR1 and CDR2 are DFQATT and SNEGSKA (reference sequence). The CDR3 totals 19 residues. TCRdb redid the calling of the reads with MiXCR, one entry per CDR3 protein. The sample includes 85,000 to 130,000 distinct CDR3 sequences, 20% to 30% of them seen just once. This chain connects TRBV20-1 to TRBJ2-3, with TRBD2 identical over 10 bases. This sequence was found in a human donor in good health (CMV status not recorded). Some clones in this sample may be carry-over from other donors' samples. The sequencing sample was made of CD8+ T cells from PBMCs. CDR3 in DNA: TGCAGTGCTAGAGCGGATACGGAGCGGGGGGGCGTCTTAGAAGATACGCAGTATTTT. It specifies CSARADTERGGVLEDTQYF.